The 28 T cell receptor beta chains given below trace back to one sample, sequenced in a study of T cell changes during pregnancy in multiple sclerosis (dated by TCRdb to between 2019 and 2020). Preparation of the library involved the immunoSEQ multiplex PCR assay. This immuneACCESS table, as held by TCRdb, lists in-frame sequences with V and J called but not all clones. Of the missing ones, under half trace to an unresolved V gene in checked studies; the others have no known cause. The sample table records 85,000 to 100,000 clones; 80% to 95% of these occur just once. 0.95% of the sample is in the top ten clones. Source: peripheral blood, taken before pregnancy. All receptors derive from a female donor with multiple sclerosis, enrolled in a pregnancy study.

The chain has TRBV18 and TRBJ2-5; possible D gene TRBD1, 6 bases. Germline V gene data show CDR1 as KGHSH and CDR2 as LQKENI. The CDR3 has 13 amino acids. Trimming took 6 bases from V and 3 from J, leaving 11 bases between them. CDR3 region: CASSTGLKETQYF. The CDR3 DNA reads TGTGCCAGCTCGACAGGTCTGAAAGAGACCCAGTACTTC.

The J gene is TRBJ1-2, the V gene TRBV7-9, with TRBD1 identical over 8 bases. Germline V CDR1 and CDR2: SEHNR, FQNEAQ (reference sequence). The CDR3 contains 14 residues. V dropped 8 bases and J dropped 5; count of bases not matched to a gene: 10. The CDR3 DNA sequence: TGTGCCAGCGTTATTGGACAGGGCAGATATGGCTACACCTTC. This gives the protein CASVIGQGRYGYTF.

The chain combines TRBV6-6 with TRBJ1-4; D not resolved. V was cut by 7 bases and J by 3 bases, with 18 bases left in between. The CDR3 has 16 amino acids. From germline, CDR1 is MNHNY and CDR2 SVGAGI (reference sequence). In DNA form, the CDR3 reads TGTGCCAGCACCCCCGCGGGGTTTGGGGCTAATGAAAAACTGTTTTTT. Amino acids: CASTPAGFGANEKLFF.

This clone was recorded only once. The CDR3 region has the DNA TGTGCCAGCAGCTTGGGGAGGACAGGGCGACAGCCCCAGCATTTT. Encoded protein: CASSLGRTGRQPQHF. J is TRBJ1-5 and V is TRBV7-8; the match to TRBD1 covers 8 bases. The V segment lost 3 bases and the J segment 7 bases; nucleotides outside the gene matches: 8. Germline CDR1 and CDR2: SGHVS and FQNEAQ. The CDR3 is 15 amino acids.

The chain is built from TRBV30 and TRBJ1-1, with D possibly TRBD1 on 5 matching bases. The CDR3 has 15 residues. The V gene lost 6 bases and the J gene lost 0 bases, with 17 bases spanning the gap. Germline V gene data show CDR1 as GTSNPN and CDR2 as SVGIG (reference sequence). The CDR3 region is CACLGRRVMNTEAFF. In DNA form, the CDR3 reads TGTGCCTGCTTGGGGCGTCGGGTAATGAACACTGAAGCTTTCTTT.

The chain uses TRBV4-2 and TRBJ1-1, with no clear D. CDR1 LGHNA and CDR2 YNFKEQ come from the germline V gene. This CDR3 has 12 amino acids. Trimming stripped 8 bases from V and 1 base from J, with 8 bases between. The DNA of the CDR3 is TGTGCCAGCCGACGGGAGAACACTGAAGCTTTCTTT. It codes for CASRRENTEAFF.

The CDR3 DNA is TGTGCCAGCAGCTCCCAGGACAGGGCGAACACTGAAGCTTTCTTT. Encoded protein: CASSSQDRANTEAFF. J is TRBJ1-1 and V is TRBV7-9; 8 nucleotides agree with TRBD1. Trimming took 4 bases from V and 1 from J; bases not matched to a gene: 5. The V gene's germline CDR1 is SEHNR and CDR2 FQNEAQ (reference sequence). The CDR3 loop spans 15 amino acids.

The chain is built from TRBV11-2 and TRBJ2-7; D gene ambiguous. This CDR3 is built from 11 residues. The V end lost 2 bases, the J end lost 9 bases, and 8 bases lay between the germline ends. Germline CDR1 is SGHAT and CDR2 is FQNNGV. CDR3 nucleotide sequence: TGTGCCAGCAGCTTACGTTCCGGGCAGTACTTC. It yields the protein CASSLRSGQYF. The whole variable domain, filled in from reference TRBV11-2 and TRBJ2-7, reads EAGVAQSPRYKIIEKRQSVAFWCNPISGHATLYWYQQILGQGPKLLIQFQNNGVVDDSQLPKDRFSAERLKGVDSTLKIQPAKLEDSAVYLCASSLRSGQYFGPGTRLTVT.

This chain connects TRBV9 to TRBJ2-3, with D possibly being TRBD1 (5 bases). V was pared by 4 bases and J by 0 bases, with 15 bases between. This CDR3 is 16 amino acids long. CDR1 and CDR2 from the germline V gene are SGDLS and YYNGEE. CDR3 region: CASSPSWGRSTDTQYF. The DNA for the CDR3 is TGTGCCAGCAGCCCCTCTTGGGGCAGGAGCACAGATACGCAGTATTTT.

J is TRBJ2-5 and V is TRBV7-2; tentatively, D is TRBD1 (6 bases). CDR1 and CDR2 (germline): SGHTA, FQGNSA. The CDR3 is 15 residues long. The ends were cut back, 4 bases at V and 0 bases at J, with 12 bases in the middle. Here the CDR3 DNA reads TGTGCCAGCAGCTGGCAAGGACAGAACCAAGAGACCCAGTACTTC. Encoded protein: CASSWQGQNQETQYF.

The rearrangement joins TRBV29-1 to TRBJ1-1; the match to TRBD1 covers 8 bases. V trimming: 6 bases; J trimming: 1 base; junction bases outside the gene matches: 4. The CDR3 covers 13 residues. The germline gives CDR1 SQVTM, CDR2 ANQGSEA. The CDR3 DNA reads TGCAGCGTCCTGACAGGGGCGAACACTGAAGCTTTCTTT. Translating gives CSVLTGANTEAFF.

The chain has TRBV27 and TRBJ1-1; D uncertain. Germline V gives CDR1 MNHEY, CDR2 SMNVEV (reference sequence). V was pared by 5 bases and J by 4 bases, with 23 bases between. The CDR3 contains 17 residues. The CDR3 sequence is CASSRMTPTRRGTEAFF. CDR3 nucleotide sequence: TGTGCCAGCAGTCGAATGACTCCGACCCGACGAGGCACTGAAGCTTTCTTT.

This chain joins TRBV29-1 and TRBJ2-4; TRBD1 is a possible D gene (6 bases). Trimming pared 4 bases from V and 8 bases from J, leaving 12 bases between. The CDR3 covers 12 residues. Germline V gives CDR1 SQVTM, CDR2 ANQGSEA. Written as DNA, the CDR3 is TGCAGCGTTGGGCGCAGGGGTGACATTCAGTACTTC. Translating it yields CSVGRRGDIQYF.

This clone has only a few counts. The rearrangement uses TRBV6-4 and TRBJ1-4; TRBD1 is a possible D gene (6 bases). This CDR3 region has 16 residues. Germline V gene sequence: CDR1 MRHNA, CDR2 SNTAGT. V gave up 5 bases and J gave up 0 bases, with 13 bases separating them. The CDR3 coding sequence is TGTGCCAGCAGTCCGTCGGGGGGCACAACTAATGAAAAACTGTTTTTT. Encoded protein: CASSPSGGTTNEKLFF.

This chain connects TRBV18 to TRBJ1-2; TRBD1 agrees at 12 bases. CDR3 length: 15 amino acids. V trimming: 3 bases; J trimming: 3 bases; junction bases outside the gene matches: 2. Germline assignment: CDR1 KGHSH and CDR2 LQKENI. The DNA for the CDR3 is TGTGCCAGCTCACCGGGACAGGGGGCCGACTATGGCTACACCTTC. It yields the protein CASSPGQGADYGYTF. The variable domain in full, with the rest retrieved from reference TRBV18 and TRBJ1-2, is NAGVMQNPRHLVRRRGQEARLRCSPMKGHSHVYWYRQLPEEGLKFMVYLQKENIIDESGMPKERFSAEFPKEGPSILRIQQVVRGDSAAYFCASSPGQGADYGYTFGSGTRLTVV.

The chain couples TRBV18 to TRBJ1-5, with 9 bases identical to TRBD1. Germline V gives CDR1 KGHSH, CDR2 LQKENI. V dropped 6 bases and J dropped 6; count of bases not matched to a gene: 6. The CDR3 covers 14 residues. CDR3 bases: TGTGCCAGCTCTCTGGACAGGGGATCTCAGCCCCAGCATTTT. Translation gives CASSLDRGSQPQHF.

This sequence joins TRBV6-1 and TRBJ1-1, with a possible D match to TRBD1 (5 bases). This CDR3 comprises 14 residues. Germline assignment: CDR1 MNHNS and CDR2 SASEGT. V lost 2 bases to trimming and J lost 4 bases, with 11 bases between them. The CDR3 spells CASSETFRGTEAFF. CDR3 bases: TGTGCCAGCAGTGAAACCTTTAGGGGCACTGAAGCTTTCTTT.

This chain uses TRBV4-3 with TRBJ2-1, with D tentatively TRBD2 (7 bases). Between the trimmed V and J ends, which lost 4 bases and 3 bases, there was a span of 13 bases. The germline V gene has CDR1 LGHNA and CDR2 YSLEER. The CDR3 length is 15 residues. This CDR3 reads CASSPGEGGYNEQFF. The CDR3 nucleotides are TGCGCCAGCAGCCCTGGGGAGGGGGGCTACAATGAGCAGTTCTTC.

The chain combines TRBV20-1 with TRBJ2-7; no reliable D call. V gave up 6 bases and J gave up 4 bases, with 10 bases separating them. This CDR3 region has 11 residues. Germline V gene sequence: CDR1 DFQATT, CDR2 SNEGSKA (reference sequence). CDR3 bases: TGCAGTGCCCTCCGGTGGTACGAGCAGTACTTC. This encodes CSALRWYEQYF.

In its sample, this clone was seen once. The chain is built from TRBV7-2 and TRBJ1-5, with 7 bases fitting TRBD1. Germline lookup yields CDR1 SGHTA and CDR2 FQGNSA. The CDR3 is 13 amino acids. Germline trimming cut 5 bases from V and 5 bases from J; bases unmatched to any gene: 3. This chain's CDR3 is CASSNTGDQPQHF. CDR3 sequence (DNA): TGTGCCAGCAGCAACACAGGGGATCAGCCCCAGCATTTT. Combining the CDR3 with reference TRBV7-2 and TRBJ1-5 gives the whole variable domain GAGVSQSPSNKVTEKGKDVELRCDPISGHTALYWYRQSLGQGLEFLIYFQGNSAPDKSGLPSDRFSAERTGGSVSTLTIQRTQQEDSAVYLCASSNTGDQPQHFGDGTRLSIL.

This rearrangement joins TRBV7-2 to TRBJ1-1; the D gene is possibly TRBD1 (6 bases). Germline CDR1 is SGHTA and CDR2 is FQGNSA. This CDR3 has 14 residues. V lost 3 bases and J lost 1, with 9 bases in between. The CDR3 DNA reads TGTGCCAGCAGCTTGGGGGCCGGGAACACTGAAGCTTTCTTT. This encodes CASSLGAGNTEAFF.

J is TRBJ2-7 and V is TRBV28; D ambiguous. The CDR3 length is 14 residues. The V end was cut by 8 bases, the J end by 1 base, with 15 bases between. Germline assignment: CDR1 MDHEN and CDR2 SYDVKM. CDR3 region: CASQSRGPSYEQYF. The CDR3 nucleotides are TGTGCCAGCCAGTCGCGCGGCCCTTCCTACGAGCAGTACTTC.

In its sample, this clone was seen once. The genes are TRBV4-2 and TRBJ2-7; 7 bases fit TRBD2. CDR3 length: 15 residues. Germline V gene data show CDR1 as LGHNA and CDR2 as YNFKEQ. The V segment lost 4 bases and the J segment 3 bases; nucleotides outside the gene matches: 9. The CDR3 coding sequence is TGTGCCAGCAGCCCGAGGGAGGGAGGGTTCTACGAGCAGTACTTC. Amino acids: CASSPREGGFYEQYF.

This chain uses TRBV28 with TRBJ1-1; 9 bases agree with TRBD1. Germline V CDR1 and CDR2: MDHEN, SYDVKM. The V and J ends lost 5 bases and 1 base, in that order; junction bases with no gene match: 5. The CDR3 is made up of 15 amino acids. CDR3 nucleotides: TGTGCCAGCAGTAGCACGGGACAGGGGAACACTGAAGCTTTCTTT. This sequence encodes CASSSTGQGNTEAFF.

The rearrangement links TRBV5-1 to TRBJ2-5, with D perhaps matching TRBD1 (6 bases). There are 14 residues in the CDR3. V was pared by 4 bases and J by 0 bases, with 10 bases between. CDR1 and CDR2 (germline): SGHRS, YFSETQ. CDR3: CASSIGQNQETQYF. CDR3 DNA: TGCGCCAGCAGCATAGGACAGAACCAAGAGACCCAGTACTTC.

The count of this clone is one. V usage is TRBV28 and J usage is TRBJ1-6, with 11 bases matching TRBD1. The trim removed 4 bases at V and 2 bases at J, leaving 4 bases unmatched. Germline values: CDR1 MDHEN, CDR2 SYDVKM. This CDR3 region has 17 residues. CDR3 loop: CASSSRDRGAYNSPLHF. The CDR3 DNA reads TGTGCCAGCAGTTCGCGGGACAGGGGGGCCTATAATTCACCCCTCCACTTT.

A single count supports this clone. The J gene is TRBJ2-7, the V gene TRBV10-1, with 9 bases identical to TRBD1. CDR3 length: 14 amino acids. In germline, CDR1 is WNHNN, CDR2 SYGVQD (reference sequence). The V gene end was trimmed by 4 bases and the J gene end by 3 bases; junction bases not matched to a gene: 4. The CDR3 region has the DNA TGCGCCAGCAGTGTTTCGGGACAGGGCTACGAGCAGTACTTC. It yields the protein CASSVSGQGYEQYF.

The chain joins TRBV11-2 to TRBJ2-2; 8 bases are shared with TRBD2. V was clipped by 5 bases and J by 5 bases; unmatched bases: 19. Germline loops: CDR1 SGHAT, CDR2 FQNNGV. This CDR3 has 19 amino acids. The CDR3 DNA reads TGTGCCAGCAGCCCCGGGGGGAGTAGCGGGGTCCTCAGGACCGGGGAGCTGTTTTTT. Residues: CASSPGGSSGVLRTGELFF.